This passage covers 31 T cell receptor beta chains from one sample sequenced in a study of blood T cell repertoires in COVID-19 (dated by TCRdb to the early 2020s). Library method: the immunoSEQ multiplex PCR assay. The source is immuneACCESS, and TCRdb retained only in-frame sequences with V and J called. Part of the clones is not carried over; for the studies checked, unresolved V genes explain less than half of this, and the remainder is unexplained. The sample has over 200,000 clones on record, more than 85% of them singletons. Clones ranked in the top ten supply roughly 9% of the sample. Input material: PBMCs or T cells enriched from blood (not recorded which). The receptors come from a man aged 35 to 55 who had recovered from COVID-19.

This clone occurred once. This chain links TRBV4-1 with TRBJ2-2; possibly TRBD1 for D (5 bases). The CDR3 sequence is 17 residues long. Germline CDR1 and CDR2: MGHRA and YSYEKL. V gave up 5 bases and J gave up 4 bases, with 20 bases separating them. In nucleotides, the CDR3 is TGCGCCAGCAGCTCCTATTCCGCCGCAGGGCTCACCGGGGAGCTGTTTTTT. It encodes CASSSYSAAGLTGELFF.

The gene calls are TRBV25-1 and TRBJ1-6, with D tentatively TRBD1 (5 bases). The V end lost 4 bases, the J end lost 2 bases, and 9 bases lay between the germline ends. Per the germline V gene, CDR1 is MGHDK and CDR2 is SYGVNS. CDR3 length: 15 amino acids. CDR3 in amino acids: CASSGSGPYNSPLHF. The DNA of the CDR3 is TGTGCCAGCAGTGGTTCAGGGCCCTATAATTCACCCCTCCACTTT.

The rearrangement uses TRBV10-2 and TRBJ1-1, with 7 nucleotides matching TRBD1. V shed 4 bases, J shed 4 bases, and the junction held 6 bases outside the gene matches. Germline CDR1 reads WSHSY; CDR2 reads SAAADI. This CDR3 has 14 residues. CDR3 region: CASSGLQGSTEAFF. The DNA for the CDR3 is TGCGCCAGCAGTGGGTTACAGGGGAGCACTGAAGCTTTCTTT.

This clone was seen a handful of times. J is TRBJ1-2 and V is TRBV19; 11 positions agree with TRBD1. CDR3 length equals 15 residues. CDR1 LNHDA and CDR2 SQIVND come from the germline V gene (reference sequence). The V gene end was trimmed by 6 bases and the J gene end by 4 bases; junction bases not matched to a gene: 7. This CDR3 reads CASRGQGGFGYGYTF. The CDR3 nucleotides read TGTGCCAGTAGGGGACAGGGGGGTTTTGGCTATGGCTACACCTTC.

This chain connects TRBV9 to TRBJ1-3; the D is unclear. The V end lost 4 bases, the J end lost 0 bases, and 11 bases lay between the germline ends. Germline V CDR1 and CDR2: SGDLS, YYNGEE. This CDR3 has 15 residues. The CDR3 nucleotides read TGTGCCAGCAGCCCGGACGGGAGCTCTGGAAACACCATATATTTT. Amino acids: CASSPDGSSGNTIYF.

This chain links TRBV3-1 (or the pseudogene TRBV3-2) with TRBJ1-6, with 7 positions matching TRBD1. The V and J ends lost 1 base and 9 bases, in that order; junction bases with no gene match: 9. Germline CDR1 and CDR2: LGHDT and YNNKEL (reference sequence). The CDR3 has 16 amino acids. CDR3 sequence reads: CASSQGGGRVLSPLHF. DNA for the CDR3: TGTGCCAGCAGCCAAGGAGGGGGCAGGGTGCTTTCACCCCTCCACTTT.

This rearrangement joins TRBV28 to TRBJ2-3; no firm D call. Germline assignment: CDR1 MDHEN and CDR2 SYDVKM. V lost 3 bases, J lost 2 bases, and 12 bases lay in between. There are 15 residues in the CDR3. CDR3 sequence (DNA): TGTGCCAGCAGTTTCCCTCCCTACCTCACAGATACGCAGTATTTT. Translation gives CASSFPPYLTDTQYF.

V and J are TRBV7-9 and TRBJ2-5; the match to TRBD1 covers 11 bases. V shed 1 base and J 5 bases; nucleotides not matched to a gene: 12. Germline CDR1 is SEHNR and CDR2 is FQNEAQ (reference sequence). This CDR3 is 18 amino acids long. The CDR3 reads CASSLVVTGTGGRETQYF. The CDR3 nucleotides are TGTGCCAGCAGCTTAGTTGTGACGGGGACAGGGGGTCGGGAGACCCAGTACTTC.

This clone has only a few counts. The chain links TRBV19 to TRBJ1-3, with D possibly TRBD1 on 6 matching bases. Trimming took off 7 bases at V and 0 bases at J, with 10 bases between the two ends. Germline CDR1 reads LNHDA; CDR2 reads SQIVND (reference sequence). The CDR3 spans 14 residues. CDR3 region: CASKRQDSGNTIYF. Written as DNA, the CDR3 is TGTGCCAGTAAGAGACAGGACTCTGGAAACACCATATATTTT.

This clone was counted a single time. The chain recombines TRBV7-2 with TRBJ2-4; TRBD1 is a possible D gene (5 bases). The CDR3 has 16 amino acids. The germline V gene encodes CDR1 SGHTA and CDR2 FQGNSA. Deletions cut 2 bases from V and 2 bases from J, with 13 bases between. The CDR3 region is CASSLSRDVSKNIQYF. In nucleotides, the CDR3 is TGTGCCAGCAGCTTATCCAGGGATGTTTCCAAAAACATTCAGTACTTC.

The chain recombines TRBV4-2 with TRBJ1-5; TRBD1 matches at 8 bases. The CDR3 is made up of 15 amino acids. Germline V gene sequence: CDR1 LGHNA, CDR2 YNFKEQ. Germline trimming cut 2 bases from V and 3 bases from J; bases unmatched to any gene: 3. CDR3 nucleotide sequence: TGTGCCAGCAGCCAAATACAGGGGGACAATCAGCCCCAGCATTTT. It encodes CASSQIQGDNQPQHF.

J is TRBJ2-2 and V is TRBV5-5, with D possibly being TRBD1 (6 bases). The CDR3 is 15 amino acids. Trimming removed 0 bases at V and 6 bases at J, with 12 bases between. CDR1 is SGHKS and CDR2 is YYEKEE in the germline V gene (reference sequence). CDR3 coding DNA: TGTGCCAGCAGCTTGGCCACAGGGTTGGCCGGGGAGCTGTTTTTT. Amino acid sequence: CASSLATGLAGELFF.

To note about this clone: At one of its ends the junction is not consistent with the germline gene, which may arise from a read error. This chain links TRBV18 with TRBJ2-3; D perhaps matches TRBD2 (6 bases). In germline, CDR1 is KGHSH, CDR2 LQKENI. CDR3 length: 15 residues. CDR3 amino acids: CASSPERGTTATQYF. The CDR3 DNA reads TGTGCCAGCTCCCCGGAACGCGGGACCACAGCTACGCAGTATTTT.

This clone showed up just once. V and J are TRBV7-3 and TRBJ2-7; 7 positions match TRBD1. Trimming removed 2 bases from V and 3 bases from J; junction bases left unmatched: 7. CDR1 is SGHTA and CDR2 is FQGTGA in the germline V gene. CDR3 length equals 15 residues. CDR3 in DNA: TGTGCCAGCAGCTTAGAGTCAGGGGGATACTACGAGCAGTACTTC. Its protein product is CASSLESGGYYEQYF.

This chain joins TRBV19 and TRBJ2-5; D may be TRBD2 (6 bases). Looked up from germline, CDR1 is LNHDA and CDR2 is SQIVND (reference sequence). The CDR3 runs to 14 residues. Trimming took off 4 bases at V and 5 bases at J, with 14 bases between the two ends. The CDR3 DNA reads TGTGCCAGTAGTAACCTTCCGGAGGGGGAGACCCAGTACTTC. Residues: CASSNLPEGETQYF. Together with reference TRBV19 and TRBJ2-5, the CDR3 gives the full variable domain: DGGITQSPKYLFRKEGQNVTLSCEQNLNHDAMYWYRQDPGQGLRLIYYSQIVNDFQKGDIAEGYSVSREKKESFPLTVTSAQKNPTAFYLCASSNLPEGETQYFGPGTRLLVL.

The CDR3 DNA reads TGTGCCAGCAGCTTTAGTGGGGGACAGGGAAATGAAAAACTGTTTTTT. This gives the protein CASSFSGGQGNEKLFF. The chain couples TRBV5-6 to TRBJ1-4; 9 bases are shared with TRBD1. Trimming at V came to 2 bases and at J to 5 bases, leaving 7 bases not matched to a gene. The germline CDR1 and CDR2 sequences are SGHDT and YYEEEE. The CDR3 totals 16 residues.

The gene calls are TRBV7-6 and TRBJ2-7, with 9 bases lining up with TRBD1. With 5 bases clipped from V and 4 bases from J, the junction kept 9 bases outside the gene matches. The CDR3 has 15 amino acids. Germline V CDR1 and CDR2: SGHVS, FNYEAQ. The CDR3 reads CASSIHRDRAYEQYF. CDR3 DNA: TGTGCCAGCAGCATTCACCGGGACAGGGCTTACGAGCAGTACTTC.

The J gene is TRBJ1-1, the V gene TRBV28, with a weak D call TRBD1 (5 bases). Deletions cut 8 bases from V and 10 bases from J, with 14 bases between. Per germline, CDR1 MDHEN and CDR2 SYDVKM. The CDR3 sequence is 11 residues long. The CDR3 loop reads CASRVVGGAFF. The CDR3 DNA reads TGTGCCAGCCGAGTAGTGGGGGGAGCTTTCTTT.

This clone came up a few times. The rearrangement joins TRBV10-3 to TRBJ2-2, with TRBD1 identical over 9 bases. Germline CDR1 ENHRY, CDR2 SYGVKD. The CDR3 length is 18 residues. V gave up 5 bases and J gave up 2 bases; unmatched junction bases: 12. As DNA, the CDR3 is TGTGCCATCAGTTTTACGTTTCGACAGGGGGGAAACACCGGGGAGCTGTTTTTT. Its translation is CAISFTFRQGGNTGELFF.

The genes are TRBV28 and TRBJ2-3; TRBD2 agrees at 8 bases. CDR1 and CDR2 (germline): MDHEN, SYDVKM. The CDR3 extends over 16 amino acids. J gave up 0 bases and V 6 bases, and 8 bases lay outside the gene matches. CDR3: CASRLILAASTDTQYF. DNA of the CDR3: TGTGCCAGCAGGTTGATACTAGCGGCAAGCACAGATACGCAGTATTTT.

V is TRBV18 and J is TRBJ2-4; 7 bases fit TRBD1. Germline V gene lookup returns CDR1 KGHSH and CDR2 LQKENI. Trimming removed 5 bases from V and 1 base from J; junction bases left unmatched: 5. This CDR3 spans 15 amino acids. In DNA, the CDR3 is TGTGCCAGCTCAGAGGGGGCGGACGCCAAAAACATTCAGTACTTC. The encoded protein is CASSEGADAKNIQYF.

As for this clone: Other nucleotide sequences from this sample produce the same CDR3. The chain employs TRBV5-1 and TRBJ1-1; possible D gene TRBD1, 5 bases. V was pared by 1 base and J by 0 bases, with 7 bases between. This CDR3 has 14 residues. Germline V gene data show CDR1 as SGHRS and CDR2 as YFSETQ. CDR3 in amino acids: CASSLTGMNTEAFF. CDR3 sequence (DNA): TGCGCCAGCAGCTTGACAGGTATGAACACTGAAGCTTTCTTT.

The J gene is TRBJ2-7, the V gene TRBV19; D not certain. The CDR3 is 15 amino acids. Trimming removed 5 bases from V and 2 bases from J, with 16 bases in between. Germline-derived CDR1 and CDR2 are LNHDA and SQIVND (reference sequence). The CDR3 sequence is CASSVSGTRAYEQYF. The CDR3 DNA sequence: TGTGCCAGTAGTGTAAGTGGAACCCGGGCCTACGAGCAGTACTTC.

The rearrangement uses TRBV27 and TRBJ2-1; 9 nucleotides align to TRBD1. This CDR3 contains 16 residues. V dropped 5 bases and J dropped 6; count of bases not matched to a gene: 11. CDR1 MNHEY and CDR2 SMNVEV come from the germline V gene (reference sequence). The CDR3 DNA reads as TGTGCCAGCAGTCTGGGGACAGGGCCCTACTCCAATGAGCAGTTCTTC. Its translation: CASSLGTGPYSNEQFF.

J is TRBJ2-1 and V is TRBV5-1; D may be TRBD2 (7 bases). Per the germline V gene, CDR1 is SGHRS and CDR2 is YFSETQ. Trimming took 4 bases from V and 1 from J, leaving 15 bases between them. The CDR3 is 16 residues long. For the CDR3, the DNA is TGCGCCAGCAGCCGAGAGGGGGGGCGATCCTACAATGAGCAGTTCTTC. This encodes CASSREGGRSYNEQFF. The full variable domain, in which reference TRBV5-1 and TRBJ2-1 provide the parts outside the CDR3, is KAGVTQTPRYLIKTRGQQVTLSCSPISGHRSVSWYQQTPGQGLQFLFEYFSETQRNKGNFPGRFSGRQFSNSRSEMNVSTLELGDSALYLCASSREGGRSYNEQFFGPGTRLTVL.

This clone was counted only a few times. DNA for the CDR3: TGTGCCAGCAGCTTTTACGGGGGGGAGTACAATGAGCAGTTCTTC. Translating gives CASSFYGGEYNEQFF. The chain has TRBV11-2 and TRBJ2-1, with 8 nucleotides matching TRBD2. This CDR3 is 15 amino acids long. Trimming at V came to 3 bases and at J to 4 bases, leaving 5 bases not matched to a gene. Germline CDR1 and CDR2: SGHAT and FQNNGV.

The sample holds a few counts of this clone. The CDR3 DNA follows: TGTGCCAGCAGCTTGGGCGGGGGCAACCTTTGGGGCGCAGATACGCAGTATTTT. It specifies CASSLGGGNLWGADTQYF. This chain links TRBV5-4 with TRBJ2-3, with D possibly matching TRBD2 (7 bases). Germline V gives CDR1 SGHNT, CDR2 YYREEE (reference sequence). There are 18 residues in the CDR3. V dropped 0 bases and J dropped 4 bases, with 21 bases sitting between them.

V and J are TRBV6-1 and TRBJ1-4, with TRBD1 as a possible D gene (6 bases). The CDR3 length is 13 residues. Germline lookup yields CDR1 MNHNS and CDR2 SASEGT. Trimming removed 2 bases from V and 8 bases from J, with 9 bases in between. CDR3 coding DNA: TGTGCCAGCAGTGAAACAGGGTACGAAAAACTGTTTTTT. This sequence encodes CASSETGYEKLFF.

In this sample, this clone turned up once. The chain is built from TRBV4-3 and TRBJ1-1; no clear D. Germline V gene data show CDR1 as LGHNA and CDR2 as YSLEER. The ends were cut back, 2 bases at V and 0 bases at J, with 7 bases in the middle. The CDR3 totals 14 residues. CDR3 residues: CASSQSGMNTEAFF. CDR3 DNA: TGCGCCAGCAGCCAATCCGGTATGAACACTGAAGCTTTCTTT.

This chain connects TRBV28 to TRBJ2-7, with 9 bases aligning to TRBD1. V gave up 10 bases and J gave up 2 bases; unmatched junction bases: 18. Germline assignment: CDR1 MDHEN and CDR2 SYDVKM. The CDR3 loop spans 17 amino acids. The CDR3 coding sequence is TGTGCCACCAAAATCGTGGGAGGGACAGGGACAACCTACGAGCAGTACTTC. Translation: CATKIVGGTGTTYEQYF.

The chain carries TRBV29-1 and TRBJ1-1; D is undetermined. V was trimmed by 2 bases and J by 6 bases, leaving 13 bases between them. In germline, CDR1 is SQVTM, CDR2 ANQGSEA. The CDR3 loop spans 13 amino acids. CDR3 sequence: CSVENRRNAEAFF. Here the CDR3 DNA reads TGCAGCGTTGAAAACAGACGGAATGCTGAAGCTTTCTTT.